The clone carrying this T cell receptor (beta chain) was found once. The antigen is not known. The junction and the germline gene differ at one end; a read error may be behind it. The entry originates in a study of tumor and adjacent non-tumor tissue in lung cancer. Looked up from germline, CDR1 is MNHEY and CDR2 is SVGAGI. The CDR3 is 15 amino acids. A modified ARM-PCR protocol with three rounds of nested PCR amplified TCRbeta. TCRdb processed the multiplex PCR reads anew with MiXCR; each CDR3 protein has one entry. This table holds fewer than 80,000 distinct CDR3 sequences, approximately 68% found once. RNA was extracted from bulk tissue without any cell sorting. Findings and limits, study-wide: Top 100 clones took a larger repertoire share in normal lung.

The gene calls are TRBV6-5 and TRBJ1-1; D might be TRBD1 (5 bases). Input material: lung tumor tissue. This clonotype originated in a woman in her 70s with non-small cell lung cancer. The DNA of the CDR3 is TGTGCCAGCAGTTACTCCAGGGTCCTGAACACTGAAGCATCCTTT. Translation gives CASSYSRVLNTEASF.